This T cell receptor beta chain was identified during a study of shared clonotypes between healthy human individuals. The overall study: The study enrolled a couple of women and a few men aged 18 to 49.

Germline trimming cut 2 bases from V and 3 bases from J; bases unmatched to any gene: 6. Germline V gene sequence: CDR1 SEHNR, CDR2 FQNEAQ (reference sequence). The CDR3 runs 16 residues. Approximately 30,000 T cell genomes, or about 290 ng DNA, went into unsorted PBMC replicate PCRs. Clones were read by immunoSEQ multiplex PCR, and TCRdb kept only the in-frame ones, dropping some. The sample contains 400,000 to 600,000 clones, more than 75% of which appear only once. The sample taken for sequencing was PBMCs. This chain joins TRBV7-9 and TRBJ2-1; TRBD2 aligns across 8 bases. The sequence was obtained from a woman between 35 and 50 years old in good health. Some clones in this sample may be carry-over from other donors' samples. CDR3 residues: CASSLRLAGYYNEQFF. For the CDR3, the DNA is TGTGCCAGCAGCTTACGGCTAGCGGGCTACTACAATGAGCAGTTCTTC.